The 14 T cell receptor beta chains reported below all come from one sample, sequenced in a study of cytomegalovirus exposure and HLA in healthy donors. Data came from immunoSEQ multiplex PCR; TCRdb stores just in-frame clones and leaves some out. The table has more than 85,000 clones, almost 90% seen once. The sample comprised PBMCs. These receptors were taken from a young woman in good health and CMV-seronegative.

This clone came up a few times. As DNA, the CDR3 is TGTGCCAGCAGCTTAGCGCTACTAGGGCCCAGGGGCTACACCTTC. The encoded protein is CASSLALLGPRGYTF. The gene calls are TRBV7-2 and TRBJ1-2; D is ambiguous. CDR3 size: 15 residues. Trimming pared 0 bases from V and 8 bases from J, leaving 16 bases between. Germline V gene sequence: CDR1 SGHTA, CDR2 FQGNSA.

This chain connects TRBV7-9 to TRBJ2-1; the D gene is possibly TRBD1 (6 bases). The length of the CDR3 is 15 residues. Trimming took 6 bases from V and 4 from J, leaving 16 bases between them. Per the germline V gene, CDR1 is SEHNR and CDR2 is FQNEAQ (reference sequence). DNA for the CDR3: TGTGCCAGCAGGAGGATCGGACAGCAGTACAATGAGCAGTTCTTC. Protein: CASRRIGQQYNEQFF.

The table lists this clone with a count of one. This chain links TRBV4-3 with TRBJ1-1, with a weak D call TRBD1 (6 bases). This CDR3 is 14 amino acids long. Germline lookup yields CDR1 LGHNA and CDR2 YSLEER. V lost 5 bases, J lost 2 bases, and 12 bases lay in between. CDR3 sequence reads: CASSFSQGNTEAFF. In DNA, the CDR3 is TGCGCCAGCAGCTTTTCACAGGGAAACACTGAAGCTTTCTTT.

The genes are TRBV9 and TRBJ2-3; possible D gene TRBD1, 6 bases. Per germline, CDR1 SGDLS and CDR2 YYNGEE. V dropped 3 bases and J dropped 2 bases, with 13 bases sitting between them. CDR3 length equals 15 residues. In DNA form, the CDR3 reads TGTGCCAGCAGCGGAAACAGGGTCCCCACAGATACGCAGTATTTT. Amino acid sequence: CASSGNRVPTDTQYF.

This clone occurred once. The chain recombines TRBV2 with TRBJ2-7; D might be TRBD1 (6 bases). V was trimmed by 9 bases and J by 4 bases, leaving 13 bases between them. The CDR3 runs 12 residues. In germline, CDR1 is SNHLY, CDR2 FYNNEI. CDR3 loop: CARGSDRYEQYF. The CDR3 DNA reads TGTGCCAGGGGCTCGGACAGATACGAGCAGTACTTC.

This chain uses TRBV25-1 with TRBJ1-5; D is possibly TRBD1 (5 bases). Trimming took off 8 bases at V and 3 bases at J, with 17 bases between the two ends. The CDR3 runs to 15 residues. Per germline, CDR1 MGHDK and CDR2 SYGVNS. The DNA of the CDR3 is TGTGCCAGCGCCTGGGGAGGGGTACTCAATCAGCCCCAGCATTTT. This translates into CASAWGGVLNQPQHF.

In its sample, this clone was seen a few times. The genes are TRBV7-9 and TRBJ1-2, with 7 bases fitting TRBD1. The CDR3 is 14 amino acids. V gave up 1 base and J gave up 6 bases; unmatched junction bases: 5. The germline V gene encodes CDR1 SEHNR and CDR2 FQNEAQ (reference sequence). CDR3 DNA: TGTGCCAGCAGCTTAGGAACCGGGACAGATGGCTACACCTTC. Its protein product is CASSLGTGTDGYTF.

The chain is built from TRBV7-9 and TRBJ2-1, with 10 bases fitting TRBD2. This CDR3 has 16 amino acids. The junction had 10 bases not matched to a gene; V was cut back by 1 base and J by 10 bases. Germline V lookup: CDR1 SEHNR, CDR2 FQNEAQ (reference sequence). The CDR3 region is CASSLGRLAGVREQFF. In DNA, the CDR3 is TGTGCCAGCAGCTTAGGGAGGCTAGCGGGAGTACGGGAGCAGTTCTTC.

The rearrangement joins TRBV27 to TRBJ2-5; 7 bases agree with TRBD2. Germline V gives CDR1 MNHEY, CDR2 SMNVEV (reference sequence). The CDR3 consists of 18 residues. J gave up 2 bases and V 5 bases, and 17 bases lay outside the gene matches. The CDR3 region has the DNA TGTGCCAGCAGTCCCAGACCCGCTAGCGGATGGGGTCAAGAGACCCAGTACTTC. It specifies CASSPRPASGWGQETQYF.

The chain carries TRBV4-3 and TRBJ2-4, with 10 bases that match TRBD2. The CDR3 consists of 18 residues. Germline V gene sequence: CDR1 LGHNA, CDR2 YSLEER. V lost 0 bases, J lost 6 bases, and 11 bases stayed unmatched. CDR3 residues: CASSQDQLQAGGLNIQYF. The CDR3 bases are TGCGCCAGCAGCCAAGACCAGCTTCAAGCGGGAGGGTTAAACATTCAGTACTTC.

The chain recombines TRBV7-2 with TRBJ2-2, with D tentatively TRBD1 (5 bases). V lost 4 bases, J lost 0 bases, and 6 bases lay in between. This CDR3 contains 14 residues. Looked up from germline, CDR1 is SGHTA and CDR2 is FQGNSA. In DNA, the CDR3 is TGTGCCAGCAGCTACAGGACGAACACCGGGGAGCTGTTTTTT. As protein: CASSYRTNTGELFF. Filled out from reference TRBV7-2 and TRBJ2-2, the complete variable domain reads GAGVSQSPSNKVTEKGKDVELRCDPISGHTALYWYRQSLGQGLEFLIYFQGNSAPDKSGLPSDRFSAERTGGSVSTLTIQRTQQEDSAVYLCASSYRTNTGELFFGEGSRLTVL.

This chain uses TRBV7-9 with TRBJ1-1, with D uncertain. Trimming cost V 1 base and J 9 bases, with 6 bases left between them. Germline CDR1 and CDR2: SEHNR and FQNEAQ (reference sequence). CDR3 length equals 11 residues. CDR3: CASSLEQQAFF. The DNA for the CDR3 is TGTGCCAGCAGCTTAGAACAGCAAGCTTTCTTT. The entire variable domain, with the rest obtained from reference TRBV7-9 and TRBJ1-1, is as follows: DTGVSQNPRHKITKRGQNVTFRCDPISEHNRLYWYRQTLGQGPEFLTYFQNEAQLEKSRLLSDRFSAERPKGSFSTLEIQRTEQGDSAMYLCASSLEQQAFFGQGTRLTVV.

The CDR3 spells CASSVDRGFPGNTIYF. CDR3 coding DNA: TGTGCCAGCAGCGTAGACAGGGGATTCCCCGGAAACACCATATATTTT. The chain is built from TRBV9 and TRBJ1-3, with 7 bases aligning to TRBD1. The CDR3 consists of 16 residues. V gave up 0 bases and J gave up 4 bases; unmatched junction bases: 7. Looked up from germline, CDR1 is SGDLS and CDR2 is YYNGEE.

The gene calls are TRBV4-1 and TRBJ2-2; D may be TRBD2 (5 bases). Trimming shortened V by 2 bases and J by 3 bases, and 10 bases separated the two germline ends. The CDR3 covers 15 residues. Germline assignment: CDR1 MGHRA and CDR2 YSYEKL. The CDR3 region is CASSQRETDTGELFF. CDR3 bases: TGCGCCAGCAGCCAAAGGGAGACGGACACCGGGGAGCTGTTTTTT.